Below, 25 T cell receptor beta chains from the same sample are listed, as sequenced in a study of blood T cells in healthy people across ages. The second PCR ran about 6 to 12 cycles with a sample-barcoded 5' primer and J-beta primers. TCRdb reprocessed the 5' RACE reads with MiXCR, giving one entry per CDR3 protein. The sample holds 550,000 to 800,000 distinct CDR3 sequences, about 34% seen once. Sequences were obtained from blood. The receptor set was obtained from a woman of 80 years or more in good health.

This clonotype was counted many times. The chain's CDR3 is CASSPGTFTYEQYF. As DNA, the CDR3 is TGTGCCAGCAGCCCTGGGACTTTTACCTACGAGCAGTACTTC. The chain couples TRBV9 to TRBJ2-7, with D tentatively TRBD2 (6 bases). The CDR3 has 14 amino acids. Germline lookup yields CDR1 SGDLS and CDR2 YYNGEE. V lost 4 bases, J lost 2 bases, and 13 bases lay in between.

This clonotype has just one count. The chain employs TRBV20-1 and TRBJ2-7; weak D call: TRBD1 (6 bases). Germline CDR1 is DFQATT and CDR2 is SNEGSKA (reference sequence). The CDR3 is made up of 16 amino acids. V shed 0 bases and J shed 3 bases, with 18 bases lying between them. Here the CDR3 reads CSARDRVQGFNYEQYF. CDR3 sequence (DNA): TGCAGTGCTAGAGATCGGGTGCAGGGGTTCAACTACGAGCAGTACTTC.

This clonotype came up many times. V is TRBV6-5 and J is TRBJ2-5, with D possibly TRBD2 on 6 matching bases. Trimming pared 2 bases from V and 2 bases from J, leaving 12 bases between. CDR3 length equals 15 residues. Germline V lookup: CDR1 MNHEY, CDR2 SVGAGI. The CDR3: CASSYLGRGQETQYF. DNA of the CDR3: TGTGCCAGCAGTTACCTAGGACGGGGGCAAGAGACCCAGTACTTC.

This clonotype was observed many times. V and J are TRBV20-1 and TRBJ2-1, with D possibly matching TRBD1 (5 bases). Looked up from germline, CDR1 is DFQATT and CDR2 is SNEGSKA (reference sequence). With 5 bases removed from V and 0 bases from J, the gap between germline ends came to 17 bases. This CDR3 is 16 amino acids long. This CDR3 reads CSAVNPGRVSYNEQFF. The DNA for the CDR3 is TGCAGTGCTGTAAACCCTGGCAGGGTCTCCTACAATGAGCAGTTCTTC.

A note on this clonotype: A read error may explain this, as a much larger clone is one base away. The genes are TRBV7-2 and TRBJ2-7, with TRBD2 as a possible D gene (5 bases). The CDR3 is made up of 15 amino acids. V lost 1 base, J lost 6 bases, and 16 bases lay in between. Germline lookup yields CDR1 SGHTA and CDR2 FQGNSA. This chain's CDR3 is CASSLDSPGWGEQYF. The DNA for the CDR3 is TGTGCCAGCAGCTTAGATTCCCCGGGGTGGGGCGAGCAGTACTTC. Full variable domain (rest looked up from reference TRBV7-2 and TRBJ2-7): GAGVSQSPSNKVTEKGKDVELRCDPISGHTALYWYRQSLGQGLEFLIYFQGNSAPDKSGLPSDRFSAERTGGSVSTLTIQRTQQEDSAVYLCASSLDSPGWGEQYFGPGTRLTVT.

In this sample, this clonotype turned up many times. The rearrangement links TRBV6-1 to TRBJ2-1; 11 bases are a match to TRBD1. Germline-derived CDR1 and CDR2 are MNHNS and SASEGT. The CDR3 spans 14 residues. The ends lost 6 bases at V and 9 bases at J; junction bases unmatched: 7. CDR3 bases: TGTGCCAGCAGGGTGGACAGGGGGCTTACTGAGCAGTTCTTC. It encodes CASRVDRGLTEQFF.

The chain has TRBV29-1 and TRBJ2-6; D ambiguous. The CDR3 contains 14 residues. Trimming took 4 bases from V and 2 from J, leaving 9 bases between them. From germline, CDR1 is SQVTM and CDR2 ANQGSEA. CDR3 region: CSVVGVAGANVLTF. For the CDR3, the DNA is TGCAGCGTTGTTGGCGTAGCTGGGGCCAACGTCCTGACTTTC.

In its sample, this clonotype was seen a few times. This rearrangement joins TRBV7-8 to TRBJ1-2; a possible D gene is TRBD1 (5 bases). CDR1 SGHVS and CDR2 FQNEAQ come from the germline V gene. Deletions cut 0 bases from V and 4 bases from J, with 18 bases between. The CDR3 covers 17 residues. The CDR3 DNA reads as TGTGCCAGCAGCTTAGCGGGGGGGTCCCGGGTCTCCTATGGCTACACCTTC. The encoded protein is CASSLAGGSRVSYGYTF.

The chain couples TRBV14 to TRBJ2-1; 8 positions agree with TRBD1. Per the germline V gene, CDR1 is SGHDN and CDR2 is FVKESK. J was trimmed by 9 bases and V by 4 bases; bases with no gene match: 11. CDR3 length: 15 amino acids. CDR3 sequence (DNA): TGTGCCAGCAGCCCCACAGGGGGGCAGAGTTCTGAGCAGTTCTTC. It encodes CASSPTGGQSSEQFF.

Only one count was recorded for this clonotype. It may be a read error: a sequence one base away is much more abundant. The chain uses TRBV3-1 and TRBJ1-2; 8 nucleotides match TRBD1. The CDR3 extends over 14 amino acids. Germline CDR1 LGHDT, CDR2 YNNKEL (reference sequence). The CDR3 bases are TGTACCAGCAGCCAATCCGGGACAGGTGTGGGCTACACCTTC. This encodes CTSSQSGTGVGYTF.

At least ten counts were recorded for this clonotype. The gene calls are TRBV5-1 and TRBJ2-5; D is possibly TRBD2 (7 bases). V was clipped by 3 bases and J by 1 base, with 19 bases between them. Per germline, CDR1 SGHRS and CDR2 YFSETQ. The CDR3 has 17 residues. CDR3 bases: TGCGCCAGCAGCTACCTGAAAGGGGGGGCCCTCCAAGAGACCCAGTACTTC. It specifies CASSYLKGGALQETQYF.

There are many counts of this clonotype. This sequence joins TRBV27 and TRBJ2-5; 13 positions agree with TRBD2. CDR3 size: 15 residues. J lost 5 bases, V lost 4 bases, and 4 bases had no gene match. CDR1 is MNHEY and CDR2 is SMNVEV in the germline V gene (reference sequence). Here the CDR3 reads CASSSTSGGPETQYF. For the CDR3, the DNA is TGTGCCAGCAGTTCGACTAGCGGGGGGCCGGAGACCCAGTACTTC.

This clonotype occurred many times. V and J are TRBV3-1 and TRBJ1-2; D might be TRBD1 (5 bases). V was shortened by 7 bases and J by 2 bases, with 14 bases between the two germline ends. The germline V gene has CDR1 LGHDT and CDR2 YNNKEL (reference sequence). This CDR3 spans 14 amino acids. CDR3 coding DNA: TGTGCCAGCACCCGGGGCGCAGGGAACTATGGCTACACCTTC. Translation gives CASTRGAGNYGYTF.

This clonotype was observed a few times. The genes are TRBV18 and TRBJ1-1; perhaps TRBD1 as D (5 bases). Trimming took off 4 bases at V and 4 bases at J, with 10 bases between the two ends. The length of the CDR3 is 13 residues. The V gene's germline CDR1 is KGHSH and CDR2 LQKENI. The CDR3 nucleotides are TGTGCCAGCTCACAAGCAGGGTCCACTGAAGCTTTCTTT. Translation gives CASSQAGSTEAFF.

V and J are TRBV5-6 and TRBJ1-1; no clear D. Trimming shortened V by 4 bases and J by 11 bases, and 15 bases separated the two germline ends. The germline CDR1 and CDR2 sequences are SGHDT and YYEEEE. The CDR3 loop spans 12 amino acids. The CDR3 loop reads CASSLRSGMAFF. As DNA, the CDR3 is TGTGCCAGCAGCCTTCGGTCCGGGATGGCTTTCTTT. Supplemented by reference TRBV5-6 and TRBJ1-1, the full variable domain reads DAGVTQSPTHLIKTRGQQVTLRCSPKSGHDTVSWYQQALGQGPQFIFQYYEEEERQRGNFPDRFSGHQFPNYSSELNVNALLLGDSALYLCASSLRSGMAFFGQGTRLTVV.

This sequence joins TRBV11-2 and TRBJ2-1, with a weak D call TRBD1 (5 bases). The CDR3 length is 13 residues. Trimming cost V 6 bases and J 5 bases, with 11 bases left between them. The V gene's germline CDR1 is SGHAT and CDR2 FQNNGV. The CDR3 bases are TGTGCCAGCAGTCGTGACAGACACAATGAGCAGTTCTTC. Translating gives CASSRDRHNEQFF.

This clonotype has a count of ten or more. The chain has TRBV25-1 and TRBJ2-1; TRBD2 matches 12 bases. Germline V gene lookup returns CDR1 MGHDK and CDR2 SYGVNS. The CDR3 is made up of 15 amino acids. The J segment lost 6 bases and the V segment lost 2 bases, leaving 2 bases of the junction unmatched. The CDR3 reads CASSELTSGGNEQFF. As DNA, the CDR3 is TGTGCCAGCAGTGAACTGACTAGCGGGGGCAATGAGCAGTTCTTC. Full variable domain (outside the CDR3, taken from reference TRBV25-1 and TRBJ2-1): EADIYQTPRYLVIGTGKKITLECSQTMGHDKMYWYQQDPGMELHLIHYSYGVNSTEKGDLSSESTVSRIRTEHFPLTLESARPSHTSQYLCASSELTSGGNEQFFGPGTRLTVL.

This clonotype showed up many times. The chain uses TRBV12-3 or TRBV12-4 and TRBJ1-2; no definite D call. Trimming took off 6 bases at V and 2 bases at J, with 10 bases between the two ends. The CDR3 has 13 residues. CDR3 amino acids: CASSKTENYGYTF. For the CDR3, the DNA is TGTGCCAGCAGCAAGACGGAAAACTATGGCTACACCTTC.

This clonotype was counted at least ten times. The chain combines TRBV28 with TRBJ1-4; a possible D gene is TRBD1 (5 bases). Trimming shortened V by 5 bases and J by 8 bases, and 15 bases separated the two germline ends. The CDR3 sequence is 14 residues long. Germline values: CDR1 MDHEN, CDR2 SYDVKM. The CDR3 sequence is CASSLRGGYEKLFF. The CDR3 DNA reads as TGTGCCAGCAGTCTGAGGGGAGGGTACGAAAAACTGTTTTTT.

In this sample, this clonotype turned up many times. The V call is TRBV6-2 or TRBV6-3, the J call TRBJ2-3; the D call may be TRBD1 or TRBD2 (6 bases each). The CDR3 totals 15 residues. Trimming cost V 4 bases and J 1 base, with 12 bases left between them. Per germline, CDR1 MNHEY and CDR2 SVGEGT. CDR3 loop: CASSFRGRRTDTQYF. CDR3 nucleotides: TGTGCCAGCAGTTTTCGGGGGCGACGCACAGATACGCAGTATTTT.

The rearrangement uses TRBV9 and TRBJ1-3; no firm D call. Germline lookup yields CDR1 SGDLS and CDR2 YYNGEE. Trimming took 0 bases from V and 0 from J, leaving 7 bases between them. The CDR3 contains 15 residues. CDR3 bases: TGTGCCAGCAGCGTAGGGGAATTCTCTGGAAACACCATATATTTT. As protein: CASSVGEFSGNTIYF.

The gene calls are TRBV11-2 and TRBJ2-7; either TRBD1 or TRBD2 may supply D (5 bases each). The germline V gene encodes CDR1 SGHAT and CDR2 FQNNGV. This CDR3 contains 13 residues. V lost 2 bases, J lost 6 bases, and 11 bases lay in between. The CDR3 spells CASSLRGVAEQYF. The DNA for the CDR3 is TGTGCCAGCAGCTTAAGAGGGGTGGCCGAGCAGTACTTC. The full variable domain, rest sourced from reference TRBV11-2 and TRBJ2-7, is EAGVAQSPRYKIIEKRQSVAFWCNPISGHATLYWYQQILGQGPKLLIQFQNNGVVDDSQLPKDRFSAERLKGVDSTLKIQPAKLEDSAVYLCASSLRGVAEQYFGPGTRLTVT.

On this clonotype itself: One base away lies a much larger clone, so this may be a sequencing read error. The CDR3 spells CVSSAGTGRNEQFF. CDR3 DNA: TGTGTCAGCAGCGCCGGGACAGGAAGGAATGAGCAGTTCTTC. The chain combines TRBV7-9 with TRBJ2-1, with 8 bases aligning to TRBD1. Germline CDR1 is SEHNR and CDR2 is FQNEAQ (reference sequence). This CDR3 is 14 amino acids long.

This clonotype was observed a handful of times. V and J are TRBV6-2 or TRBV6-3 and TRBJ2-1, with D possibly being TRBD1 (5 bases). CDR1 and CDR2 from the germline V gene are MNHEY and SVGEGT. This CDR3 contains 15 residues. V lost 6 bases to trimming and J lost 5 bases, with 17 bases between them. The CDR3 DNA reads TGTGCCAGCAGCCCAGAGGACAAAATTGACAATGAGCAGTTCTTC. It encodes CASSPEDKIDNEQFF.

This clonotype was seen a single time. The genes are TRBV11-2 and TRBJ1-1; 7 bases are shared with TRBD1. This CDR3 has 13 amino acids. CDR1 SGHAT and CDR2 FQNNGV come from the germline V gene. Trimming removed 4 bases from V and 3 bases from J; junction bases left unmatched: 2. As DNA, the CDR3 is TGTGCCAGCAGCTGGACAGGATACACTGAAGCTTTCTTT. Encoded protein: CASSWTGYTEAFF.